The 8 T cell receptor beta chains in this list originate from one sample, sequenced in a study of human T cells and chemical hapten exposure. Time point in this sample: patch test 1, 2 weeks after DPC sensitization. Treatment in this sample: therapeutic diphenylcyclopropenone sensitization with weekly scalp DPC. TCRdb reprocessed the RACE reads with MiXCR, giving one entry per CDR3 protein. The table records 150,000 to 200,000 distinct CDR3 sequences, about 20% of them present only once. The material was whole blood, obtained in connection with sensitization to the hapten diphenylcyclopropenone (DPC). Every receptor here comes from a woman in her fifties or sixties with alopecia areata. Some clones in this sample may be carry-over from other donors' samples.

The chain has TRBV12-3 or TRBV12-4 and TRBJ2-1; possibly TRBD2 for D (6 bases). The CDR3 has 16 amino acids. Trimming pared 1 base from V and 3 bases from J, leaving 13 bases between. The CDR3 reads CASSLGGGGLYNEQFF. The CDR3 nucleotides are TGTGCCAGCAGTTTAGGGGGAGGAGGTCTCTACAATGAGCAGTTCTTC.

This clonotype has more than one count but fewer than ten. CDR3 DNA sequence: TGTGCCAGCAGCCCTTTCAGACAGCCTGAAGCTTTCTTT. It translates to CASSPFRQPEAFF. The chain combines TRBV4-2 with TRBJ1-1; D is possibly TRBD1 (5 bases). The length of the CDR3 is 13 residues. The germline CDR1 and CDR2 sequences are LGHNA and YNFKEQ. Trimming shortened V by 4 bases and J by 6 bases, and 12 bases separated the two germline ends.

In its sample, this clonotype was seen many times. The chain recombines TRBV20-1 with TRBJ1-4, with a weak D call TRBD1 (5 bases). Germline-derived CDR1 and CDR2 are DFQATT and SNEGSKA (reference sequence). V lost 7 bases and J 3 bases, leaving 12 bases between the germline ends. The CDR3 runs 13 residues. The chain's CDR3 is CSGWGDSNEKLFF. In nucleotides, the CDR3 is TGCAGTGGGTGGGGGGATTCTAATGAAAAACTGTTTTTT.

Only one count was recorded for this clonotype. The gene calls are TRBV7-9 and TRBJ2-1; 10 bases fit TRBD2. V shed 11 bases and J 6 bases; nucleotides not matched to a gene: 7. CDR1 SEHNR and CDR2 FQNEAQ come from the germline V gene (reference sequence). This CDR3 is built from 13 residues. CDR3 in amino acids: CAGTASGSNEQFF. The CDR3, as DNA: TGTGCCGGTACGGCTAGCGGGAGCAATGAGCAGTTCTTC.

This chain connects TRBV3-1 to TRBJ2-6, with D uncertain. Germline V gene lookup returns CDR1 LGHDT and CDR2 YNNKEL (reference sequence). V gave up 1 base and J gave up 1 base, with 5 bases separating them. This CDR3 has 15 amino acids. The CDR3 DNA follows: TGTGCCAGCAGCCAAGGAGGTTCTGGGGCCAACGTCCTGACTTTC. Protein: CASSQGGSGANVLTF.

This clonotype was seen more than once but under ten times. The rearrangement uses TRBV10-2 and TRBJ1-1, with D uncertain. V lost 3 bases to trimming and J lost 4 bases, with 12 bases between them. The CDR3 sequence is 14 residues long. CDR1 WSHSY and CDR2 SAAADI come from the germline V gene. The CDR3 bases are TGCGCCAGCAGTGAATACGGGTCCTTCACTGAAGCTTTCTTT. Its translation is CASSEYGSFTEAFF.

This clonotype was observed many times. The CDR3 DNA reads TGTGCCAGCTCCCTTAGCGGGGGACCCTACGAGCAGTACTTC. As protein: CASSLSGGPYEQYF. The V call is TRBV27, the J call TRBJ2-7; 9 nucleotides line up with TRBD2. The CDR3 covers 14 residues. The V segment lost 8 bases and the J segment 2 bases; nucleotides outside the gene matches: 7. CDR1 is MNHEY, CDR2 SMNVEV, per germline (reference sequence).

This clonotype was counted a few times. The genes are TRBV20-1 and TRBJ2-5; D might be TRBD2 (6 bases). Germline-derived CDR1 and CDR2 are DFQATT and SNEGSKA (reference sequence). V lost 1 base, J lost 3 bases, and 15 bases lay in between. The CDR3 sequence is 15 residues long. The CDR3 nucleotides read TGCAGTGCTAGAGGAGCGACTAGAATGGAAGAGACCCAGTACTTC. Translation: CSARGATRMEETQYF.